This is a list of T cell receptor beta chains from one sample in a study of blood T cell repertoires in COVID-19. The method was immunoSEQ multiplex PCR; TCRdb's version includes in-frame clones alone and lacks a portion of them. There are about 240,000 clones in the sample; 70% to 90% occur only once, and less than 8.5% lies in the top ten. Material for sequencing was peripheral blood. The source is a woman aged 65 to 85 with active or convalescent COVID-19. Both conserved end residues are part of each CDR3. The D gene is left open where the match is weak. Clone size is stated in some rows and not others, as once, few, many or a class when expanded.

v_gene,abundance,j_gene,d_gene,CDR3nt,CDR3aa
TRBV10-1,once,TRBJ2-1,-,TGCGCCAGCAGTGAGTCGAGAGGGAGGAATGAGCAGTTCTTC,CASSESRGRNEQFF
TRBV9,-,TRBJ2-1,TRBD1,TGTGCCACCCCAGGGGACAGGGGGCGTGAAGGTGGCAATGAGCAGTTCTTC,CATPGDRGREGGNEQFF
TRBV7-8,-,TRBJ1-4,-,TGTGCCGGCGCCAGGGGAGGGACAACTAATGAAAAACTGTTTTTT,CAGARGGTTNEKLFF
TRBV5-1,-,TRBJ2-1,-,TGCGCCAGCAGCGGCGAGGGGGTTAGCACCTACAATGAGCAGTTCTTC,CASSGEGVSTYNEQFF
TRBV24-1,-,TRBJ2-5,TRBD1,TGTGCCACCAGTGATACTGGACAGGGGGCCGGCGAGACCCAGTACTTC,CATSDTGQGAGETQYF
TRBV6-5,-,TRBJ1-2,-,TGTGCCAGCAGTCCCGTCGGGGGGCGGGATGGCTACACCTTC,CASSPVGGRDGYTF
TRBV20-1,-,TRBJ1-4,TRBD1,TGCAGTGCTAGTACAGGGGTATATGAAAAACTGTTTTTT,CSASTGVYEKLFF
TRBV2,-,TRBJ2-1,TRBD1,TGTGCCAGCAAAGCCGGGACAGGGAGCAATGAGCAGTTCTTC,CASKAGTGSNEQFF
TRBV11-2,-,TRBJ2-7,-,TGTGCCAGCAGCTTAGGCGTGGGGGCCGTTTCCTACGAGCAGTACTTC,CASSLGVGAVSYEQYF
TRBV9,once,TRBJ2-2,TRBD1,TGTGCCAGCAGCGGCCGGGACAGGGATAACACCGGGGAGCTGTTTTTT,CASSGRDRDNTGELFF
TRBV5-1,-,TRBJ2-3,TRBD1,TGCGCCAGCAGCCGGGACAGGGGGCAAGATACGCAGTATTTT,CASSRDRGQDTQYF
TRBV29-1,-,TRBJ1-1,-,TGCAGCTCTGCAAGAACCGGGTCACCCGGGGCTGAAGCTTTCTTT,CSSARTGSPGAEAFF
TRBV6-5,-,TRBJ1-1,TRBD1,TGTGCCAGCAAGGAGGGGGCAGGGACTGAAGCTTTCTTT,CASKEGAGTEAFF
TRBV5-4,once,TRBJ1-2,-,TGTGCCAGCAGCTTGGGGGGGCCATCTACTAACTATGGCTACACCTTC,CASSLGGPSTNYGYTF
TRBV5-6,-,TRBJ1-1,-,TGTGCCAGCAGCCCGGGAGGGAGGGAAACTGAAGCTTTCTTT,CASSPGGRETEAFF
TRBV7-9,-,TRBJ2-1,TRBD2,TGTGCCAGCAGCTTCCCTGGGCTAGCGGGGGCTAATGAGCAGTTCTTC,CASSFPGLAGANEQFF
TRBV5-6,-,TRBJ2-1,TRBD1,TGTGCCAGCAGCGCGGACAGGAGTCGGTACAATGAGCAGTTCTTC,CASSADRSRYNEQFF
TRBV7-8,-,TRBJ1-2,TRBD1,TGTGCCAGCAGCTCCTCGGGACAGGGGGGAGTAGGCTACACCTTC,CASSSSGQGGVGYTF
TRBV4-1,-,TRBJ2-1,-,TGCGCCAGCAGCCAAGAAGGGCAGGGAAGGAGCAATGAGCAGTTCTTC,CASSQEGQGRSNEQFF
TRBV3-1/TRBV3-2,-,TRBJ1-6,TRBD1,TGTGCCAGCAGCCAAGGGGGACAGTTTATGTCACCCCTCCACTTT,CASSQGGQFMSPLHF